This T cell receptor (beta chain) came from a study of T cells in Graves' hyperthyroidism and ophthalmopathy. Overall study findings and caveats: Most expanded thyroid clonotypes above 0.001 recurred in blood.

A remark on this clonotype: What it binds is not known.

RNA transcripts served as the template for amplifying TCR beta CDR3 regions. First-round RT-PCR targeting the TCR CDR3 was performed with the HTBI primer set. One entry per CDR3 protein results from TCRdb running MiXCR on the multiplex PCR reads. This table has around 250,000 distinct CDR3 sequences, roughly a quarter appearing once. Germline V CDR1 and CDR2: MNHEY, SVGAGI. The CDR3 extends over 14 amino acids. The V and J ends lost 4 bases and 5 bases respectively, with 15 bases between them. This sequence joins TRBV6-5 and TRBJ2-7; D tentatively reads TRBD1 or TRBD2 (5 bases each). The source is a woman aged 40 to 49 with Graves' ophthalmopathy. What was sequenced was blood. The CDR3 spells CASSWGTGRNEQYF. The DNA of the CDR3 is TGTGCCAGCAGTTGGGGGACCGGGCGTAACGAGCAGTACTTC.